Presented here are 15 T cell receptor beta chains from one specimen sequenced in a study of cytomegalovirus exposure and HLA in healthy donors (dated by TCRdb to 2016 to 2017). Libraries were prepared through the immunoSEQ multiplex PCR assay. For the multiplex PCR, a mixture combining 60 forward primers for TCR Vbeta segments and 13 reverse primers for TCR Jbeta segments was used. In TCRdb, the immuneACCESS table is reduced to in-frame sequences with V and J assigned. These tables do not hold every clone; where another copy was compared, an unresolved V gene accounts for under half, and the others remain unexplained. The sample data list 130,000 or so clones, and around 79% of these were observed just once. About 1.4% of the sample is in the top ten clones. The specimen sequenced was PBMCs. These receptors originate from a middle-aged woman in good health and CMV-seronegative.

The CDR3 coding sequence is TGTGCCAGCAGTGATCTTGGGACAGCCGGGTCCTACACCTTC. This sequence encodes CASSDLGTAGSYTF. This chain uses TRBV6-4 with TRBJ1-2, with TRBD1 matching over 7 bases. The CDR3 has 14 residues. Germline loops: CDR1 MRHNA, CDR2 SNTAGT. V was clipped by 3 bases and J by 10 bases; unmatched bases: 11.

This sequence joins TRBV19 and TRBJ2-3, with 10 bases identical to TRBD2. The CDR3 totals 15 residues. V lost 3 bases and J lost 4; bases outside the gene matches: 4. In germline, CDR1 is LNHDA, CDR2 SQIVND (reference sequence). CDR3 bases: TGTGCCAGTAGTATGATAGCGGGGGGCCCAGATACGCAGTATTTT. Protein product: CASSMIAGGPDTQYF.

J is TRBJ2-1 and V is TRBV6-5, with D unclear. This CDR3 contains 12 residues. The germline CDR1 and CDR2 sequences are MNHEY and SVGAGI. V shed 6 bases and J shed 4 bases, with 7 bases lying between them. This chain's CDR3 is CASRTEYNEQFF. In DNA form, the CDR3 reads TGTGCCAGCAGAACAGAGTACAATGAGCAGTTCTTC.

CDR3 protein: CASSEVGLGELFF. DNA for the CDR3: TGTGCCAGCAGCGAAGTTGGGCTCGGGGAACTGTTTTTT. The chain recombines TRBV7-6 with TRBJ1-4; D is unresolved. Trimming cost V 5 bases and J 12 bases, with 16 bases left between them. The V gene's germline CDR1 is SGHVS and CDR2 FNYEAQ. CDR3 size: 13 residues.

V and J are TRBV30 and TRBJ1-1, with a possible D match to TRBD1 (5 bases). Trimming stripped 2 bases from V and 4 bases from J, with 8 bases between. The CDR3 runs to 12 residues. CDR1 and CDR2 (germline): GTSNPN, SVGIG (reference sequence). The DNA for the CDR3 is TGTGCCTGGAGTTTGGGGGGCACTGAAGCTTTCTTT. This gives the protein CAWSLGGTEAFF.

This clone was seen more than once but under ten times. V gene TRBV10-2 combines with J gene TRBJ2-2; 10 bases line up with TRBD1. The CDR3 is 16 amino acids. Germline V CDR1 and CDR2: WSHSY, SAAADI. V gave up 4 bases and J gave up 5 bases; unmatched junction bases: 7. The CDR3 protein is CASSGWGQGMTGELFF. The CDR3 coding sequence is TGCGCCAGCAGTGGGTGGGGACAGGGGATGACCGGGGAGCTGTTTTTT.

The J gene is TRBJ1-1, the V gene TRBV27, with no clear D. V lost 4 bases to trimming and J lost 5 bases, with 11 bases between them. Germline values: CDR1 MNHEY, CDR2 SMNVEV (reference sequence). CDR3 length equals 13 residues. DNA of the CDR3: TGTGCCAGCAGTTCAGGTTCGACGACTGAAGCTTTCTTT. Residues: CASSSGSTTEAFF.

The rearrangement uses TRBV20-1 and TRBJ1-1, with 10 positions matching TRBD1. Germline-derived CDR1 and CDR2 are DFQATT and SNEGSKA (reference sequence). After removal of 3 bases from V and 11 bases from J, the junction contained 3 bases not matched to a gene. This CDR3 contains 11 residues. CDR3 sequence reads: CSARVDRGAFF. CDR3 DNA sequence: TGCAGTGCTAGGGTGGACAGGGGGGCTTTCTTT.

The rearrangement joins TRBV7-9 to TRBJ2-5; D might be TRBD2 (6 bases). Germline V gene lookup returns CDR1 SEHNR and CDR2 FQNEAQ (reference sequence). Between the trimmed V and J ends, which lost 2 bases and 1 base, there was a span of 11 bases. The CDR3 extends over 15 amino acids. The CDR3 coding sequence is TGTGCCAGCAGCTTATTTGGCGGGGCCCAAGAGACCCAGTACTTC. This codes for CASSLFGGAQETQYF.

J is TRBJ1-2 and V is TRBV29-1; D is ambiguous. The CDR3 is 12 amino acids. Germline assignment: CDR1 SQVTM and CDR2 ANQGSEA. The ends were cut back, 3 bases at V and 6 bases at J, with 11 bases in the middle. CDR3 protein: CSVDVGGHGYTF. Here the CDR3 DNA reads TGCAGCGTTGACGTGGGAGGGCATGGCTACACCTTC.

The rearrangement links TRBV19 to TRBJ1-1; D call uncertain. The CDR3 has 14 amino acids. CDR1 and CDR2 (germline): LNHDA, SQIVND (reference sequence). Trimming pared 6 bases from V and 0 bases from J, leaving 11 bases between. CDR3: CASSYRAMNTEAFF. DNA for the CDR3: TGTGCCAGTAGCTACAGAGCCATGAACACTGAAGCTTTCTTT.

This chain links TRBV7-9 with TRBJ1-6; 7 positions match TRBD1. V lost 2 bases, J lost 8 bases, and 6 bases stayed unmatched. The CDR3 has 15 amino acids. Germline V gives CDR1 SEHNR, CDR2 FQNEAQ (reference sequence). The CDR3 sequence is CASSLFTGVDSPLHF. The DNA for the CDR3 is TGTGCCAGCAGCTTATTTACAGGGGTAGATTCACCCCTCCACTTT. The whole variable domain, filled in from reference TRBV7-9 and TRBJ1-6, reads DTGVSQNPRHKITKRGQNVTFRCDPISEHNRLYWYRQTLGQGPEFLTYFQNEAQLEKSRLLSDRFSAERPKGSFSTLEIQRTEQGDSAMYLCASSLFTGVDSPLHFGNGTRLTVT.

The chain links TRBV11-2 to TRBJ1-6; 9 bases map to TRBD1. Germline V lookup: CDR1 SGHAT, CDR2 FQNNGV. CDR3 length: 14 residues. Losses at the gene ends were 2 bases for V and 12 bases for J; bases not matched to a gene: 5. The CDR3 region has the DNA TGTGCCAGCAGCTTAACAGGGGGCTCGAAACCCCTCCACTTT. It specifies CASSLTGGSKPLHF.

The chain couples TRBV5-1 to TRBJ2-5, with a weak D call TRBD1 (6 bases). The CDR3 is made up of 13 amino acids. Trimming cost V 2 bases and J 2 bases, with 7 bases left between them. Germline V lookup: CDR1 SGHRS, CDR2 YFSETQ. The CDR3 here is CASSFGQQETQYF. CDR3 DNA: TGCGCCAGCAGCTTTGGACAGCAAGAGACCCAGTACTTC.

This chain connects TRBV7-9 to TRBJ2-1; the D gene is possibly TRBD1 (6 bases). Looked up from germline, CDR1 is SEHNR and CDR2 is FQNEAQ (reference sequence). V dropped 6 bases and J dropped 0 bases, with 15 bases sitting between them. The CDR3 contains 16 residues. In nucleotides, the CDR3 is TGTGCCAGCAGGATGACAGGTGGAAGCTCCTACAATGAGCAGTTCTTC. Its protein is CASRMTGGSSYNEQFF.